The present TCR beta chain was sequenced within a study of cytomegalovirus exposure and HLA in healthy donors. Whole-study findings and limits: About 180 TCR beta chains were listed as cytomegalovirus-associated. That first-cohort TCR clusters tended to co-occur in the 95 to 150 validation repertoires was found in a later analysis.

The repertoire was sequenced with immunoSEQ multiplex PCR; TCRdb's copy has only in-frame clones and lacks some. The sample contains about 120,000 clones, 80% to 90% of which appear only once. Comments on this clone: Antigen: not known.

The CDR3 covers 12 residues. From germline, CDR1 is SQVTM and CDR2 ANQGSEA. V lost 7 bases and J 4 bases, leaving 13 bases between the germline ends. The rearrangement links TRBV29-1 to TRBJ1-2; TRBD1 is a possible D gene (5 bases). The specimen sequenced was PBMCs. The TCR comes from a woman under 30 in good health and CMV-seronegative. CDR3: CSAAREGYGYTF. Here the CDR3 DNA reads TGCAGCGCTGCCAGGGAGGGCTATGGCTACACCTTC.